Detailed here is one T cell receptor beta chain. The antigen remains unidentified. Profiled with immunoSEQ multiplex PCR; TCRdb holds only in-frame clones, not every one. The sample includes about 2.3 million clones, under 95% of them seen just once. The entry originates in a study of shared clonotypes between healthy human individuals. Each sample came from a Caucasian adult donor living in Nashville, Tennessee. Trimming at V came to 2 bases and at J to 6 bases, leaving 12 bases not matched to a gene. The CDR3 is made up of 18 amino acids. Germline values: CDR1 MNHNS, CDR2 SASEGT. Study findings and constraints: It was the few donors that limited the genetic and exposure-history diversity represented. Collection of samples was limited to blood; tissue repertoires likely differ.

This TCR was recovered from a young man in good health. Some clones in this sample may be carry-over from other donors' samples. Specimen: naive CD4+ T cells from PBMCs. Specified subset: CD45RA+ positively selected. The rearrangement links TRBV6-1 to TRBJ2-3; 12 bases agree with TRBD2. CDR3 bases: TGTGCCAGCAGTGAACCGGGACTAGCGGGCACCCTGGTTGATACGCAGTATTTT. It translates to CASSEPGLAGTLVDTQYF.